Sequencing of this TCR beta chain was carried out in a study of CD8 T cells in ankylosing spondylitis. Study-wide points: Clones linked to the disease showed a CD8+ phenotype. They occurred at relatively low frequencies in peripheral blood. A motif in TCR beta, a set of several highly homologous variants, appeared characteristic of ankylosing spondylitis blood. Matched ankylosing spondylitis synovial fluid reportedly contained a significantly enriched population of disease-linked clones. Before this, some motif variants had been reported in reactive arthritis synovial fluid and blood.

MiXCR, run by TCRdb on the 5' RACE reads, gives a single entry per CDR3 protein. Here the sample spans about 480,000 distinct CDR3 sequences, roughly 18% being singletons. A note on this clonotype: Antigen: not known.

The germline gives CDR1 MDHEN, CDR2 SYDVKM. The CDR3 extends over 12 amino acids. The V gene end was trimmed by 6 bases and the J gene end by 7 bases; junction bases not matched to a gene: 5. Sequenced input: blood, either unsorted or a sorted T cell fraction (not recorded which). The sequence was collected from a male donor with ankylosing spondylitis. The chain carries TRBV28 and TRBJ1-1, with 7 bases identical to TRBD1. The CDR3 coding sequence is TGTGCCAGCAGGCAGGGGGTTGTTGAAGCTTTCTTT. This translates into CASRQGVVEAFF. Using reference TRBV28 and TRBJ1-1 for the parts outside the CDR3, the full variable domain is DVKVTQSSRYLVKRTGEKVFLECVQDMDHENMFWYRQDPGLGLRLIYFSYDVKMKEKGDIPEGYSVSREKKERFSLILESASTNQTSMYLCASRQGVVEAFFGQGTRLTVV.